These T cell receptor beta chains were read from a single sample in a study of blood T cell repertoires in COVID-19. Clones were sequenced by immunoSEQ multiplex PCR, and TCRdb holds only the in-frame ones, with some missing. The sample gives 85,000 to 100,000 clones, around nine tenths of which show up once; around 2% is in the top ten. The specimen was peripheral blood. These receptors came from a man between 45 and 60 years old with COVID-19, enrolled during active disease. Both conserved end residues are part of each CDR3. A D gene is named only where the DNA matches it firmly. The size entry is marked missing in some rows and otherwise reads once, few, many or a size class.

D gene: TRBD1; clone size: NA; V gene: TRBV7-9; J gene: TRBJ2-7; CDR3 DNA: TGTGCCAGCAGGACGGGGACAGCCTACGAGCAGTACTTC; CDR3 protein: CASRTGTAYEQYF
D gene: NA; clone size: NA; V gene: TRBV7-2; J gene: TRBJ1-1; CDR3 DNA: TGTGCCAGCAGCTTATGGGGGCCTATGAACACTGAAGCTTTCTTT; CDR3 protein: CASSLWGPMNTEAFF
D gene: NA; clone size: NA; V gene: TRBV14; J gene: TRBJ1-1; CDR3 DNA: TGTGCCAGCAGCCAAGAGCCCAGGGGCACTGAAGCTTTCTTT; CDR3 protein: CASSQEPRGTEAFF
D gene: NA; clone size: NA; V gene: TRBV4-2; J gene: TRBJ2-1; CDR3 DNA: TGTGCCAGCAGCCGAATAGCGGAATCCAATGAGCAGTTCTTC; CDR3 protein: CASSRIAESNEQFF
D gene: NA; clone size: NA; V gene: TRBV4-3; J gene: TRBJ1-5; CDR3 DNA: TGCGCCAGCAGCCAAGATCCTAGTAATCAGCCCCAGCATTTT; CDR3 protein: CASSQDPSNQPQHF
D gene: TRBD1; clone size: NA; V gene: TRBV30; J gene: TRBJ1-6; CDR3 DNA: TGTGCCTGCCAACAGGGGGCGAATTCACCCCTCCACTTT; CDR3 protein: CACQQGANSPLHF
D gene: TRBD1; clone size: NA; V gene: TRBV5-1; J gene: TRBJ1-2; CDR3 DNA: TGCGCCAGCAGCCATCCCCCGGGACAGGGGGCCGATGGCTACACCTTC; CDR3 protein: CASSHPPGQGADGYTF
D gene: NA; clone size: NA; V gene: TRBV2; J gene: TRBJ1-3; CDR3 DNA: TGTGCCAGCAGCACCCTGGGCAGCTCTGGAAACACCATATATTTT; CDR3 protein: CASSTLGSSGNTIYF
D gene: NA; clone size: NA; V gene: TRBV11-2; J gene: TRBJ2-2; CDR3 DNA: TGTGCCAGCAGCTTAGTGGCAGGAAGCACCGGGGAGCTGTTTTTT; CDR3 protein: CASSLVAGSTGELFF
D gene: NA; clone size: NA; V gene: TRBV6-1; J gene: TRBJ1-1; CDR3 DNA: TGTGCCAGCAGTGATGTGGGCAGGGCTGAAGCTTTCTTT; CDR3 protein: CASSDVGRAEAFF
D gene: TRBD1; clone size: NA; V gene: TRBV19; J gene: TRBJ1-2; CDR3 DNA: TGTGCCAGTAGTATGGAAGGGGACAGGGTGCTATATGGCTACACCTTC; CDR3 protein: CASSMEGDRVLYGYTF
D gene: NA; clone size: few; V gene: TRBV7-2; J gene: TRBJ2-1; CDR3 DNA: TGTGCCAGCAGCCCCTTCGGGGTCTCCTACAATGAGCAGTTCTTC; CDR3 protein: CASSPFGVSYNEQFF
D gene: TRBD2; clone size: NA; V gene: TRBV6-1; J gene: TRBJ2-3; CDR3 DNA: TGTGCCAGCAGTGAAGGACTAGCGGGGGGTACTAGCACAGATACGCAGTATTTT; CDR3 protein: CASSEGLAGGTSTDTQYF
D gene: NA; clone size: NA; V gene: TRBV5-1; J gene: TRBJ1-4; CDR3 DNA: TGCGCCAGCAGCCAGGAGGATGAAAAACTGTTTTTT; CDR3 protein: CASSQEDEKLFF
D gene: TRBD1; clone size: NA; V gene: TRBV6-5; J gene: TRBJ1-1; CDR3 DNA: TGTGCCAGCAGTTCAGAGACCGGGACAGGGAACACTGAAGCTTTCTTT; CDR3 protein: CASSSETGTGNTEAFF
D gene: NA; clone size: once; V gene: TRBV9; J gene: TRBJ1-2; CDR3 DNA: TGTGCCAGCAGCGTAGCGGGTCGGTCTAACTATGGCTACACCTTC; CDR3 protein: CASSVAGRSNYGYTF
D gene: TRBD1; clone size: NA; V gene: TRBV7-9; J gene: TRBJ2-2; CDR3 DNA: TGTGCCAGCAGCTCCTTCGGACAGGGACGCGACACCGGGGAGCTGTTTTTT; CDR3 protein: CASSSFGQGRDTGELFF
D gene: TRBD1; clone size: NA; V gene: TRBV3-1/TRBV3-2; J gene: TRBJ1-4; CDR3 DNA: TGTGCCAGCAGCCCCCGGGACAGGGGGGATGAAAAACTGTTTTTT; CDR3 protein: CASSPRDRGDEKLFF